This T cell receptor (beta chain) was sequenced for a study of graft-versus-host responses after intestinal transplantation. About the study: Each recipient received anti-thymocyte globulin induction, then tacrolimus and steroids for about 3 years.

The CDR3 is made up of 15 amino acids. Looked up from germline, CDR1 is MNHNY and CDR2 is SVGAGI (reference sequence). The junction had 5 bases not matched to a gene; V was cut back by 1 base and J by 5 bases. With respect to this clone: The antigen is not known.

Study-level findings and limits: GvH clones detected in recipient marrow included some appearing first in ileum or blood. Peak circulating GvH clone levels were associated with early post-transplant HvG declines.

TCRdb's table, derived via immunoSEQ multiplex PCR, lists solely in-frame clones and lacks some. The data show 40,000 or so clones, 93% seen once. This rearrangement joins TRBV6-6 to TRBJ2-7; TRBD1 matches at 10 bases. The clonotype was recovered from a human patient who received an intestinal transplant, so some T cells may come from the graft donor. The sequenced sample was PBMCs, obtained 734 days after intestinal transplantation. This chain's CDR3 is CASSYFRDRGHEQYF. The CDR3 region has the DNA TGTGCCAGCAGTTACTTCCGGGACAGGGGCCACGAGCAGTACTTC.